This is a list of T cell receptor beta chains from one sample in a study of regulatory T cells in long-lasting Graves disease. MiXCR, applied by TCRdb to the multiplex PCR reads, yields one record per CDR3 protein. This sample yields about 440,000 distinct CDR3 sequences, of which 15% are seen a single time; roughly a sixth belongs to the top ten. The same sample was also used in a study of T cells in Graves' hyperthyroidism and ophthalmopathy.

The sample consisted of peripheral blood mononuclear cells (PBMCs), taken at new diagnosis, from a patient treated with antithyroid drugs. Receptors originate from a young woman with Graves disease. Both conserved end residues are part of each CDR3. The D gene is left open where the match is weak. The listing skips clone size in some rows; elsewhere it reads once, few, many or a size class.

J gene: TRBJ2-5
D gene: NA
clone size: NA
V gene: TRBV13
CDR3 DNA: TGTGCCAGCAGCAGCGGGACAGACAGAAATGGACGGGAGACCCAGTACTTC
CDR3 protein: CASSSGTDRNGRETQYF

J gene: TRBJ2-3
D gene: TRBD2
clone size: once
V gene: TRBV14
CDR3 DNA: TGTGCCAGCCCCAGTTCGAGCGGGGGCACAGATACGCAGTATTTT
CDR3 protein: CASPSSSGGTDTQYF

J gene: TRBJ2-1
D gene: NA
clone size: many
V gene: TRBV7-9
CDR3 DNA: TGTGCCAGCAGCTTAGTGGGCAGGGGTGAGCAGTTCTTC
CDR3 protein: CASSLVGRGEQFF

J gene: TRBJ2-7
D gene: TRBD2
clone size: many
V gene: TRBV28
CDR3 DNA: TGTGCCAGCAGTGGGGGGACTATCCCCCCCCAGAAATGGGGCGAGCAGTACTTC
CDR3 protein: CASSGGTIPPQKWGEQYF

J gene: TRBJ2-4
D gene: NA
clone size: NA
V gene: TRBV24-1
CDR3 DNA: TGTGCCACCAGTGATTTCGACGGGGTATTTCAGTACTTC
CDR3 protein: CATSDFDGVFQYF

J gene: TRBJ2-1
D gene: TRBD1
clone size: NA
V gene: TRBV18
CDR3 DNA: TGTGCCAGCTCACTCAGGGGGCGTCTACTGCATGAGCAGTTCTTC
CDR3 protein: CASSLRGRLLHEQFF

J gene: TRBJ2-3
D gene: TRBD2
clone size: few
V gene: TRBV5-1
CDR3 DNA: TGCGCCAGCAGCCCCGGAATCCAAGCGGGAGAGAATACGCAGTATTTT
CDR3 protein: CASSPGIQAGENTQYF

J gene: TRBJ1-4
D gene: NA
clone size: few
V gene: TRBV18
CDR3 DNA: TGTGCCAGCTCACCAATCGGACTGGCGGCAACTAATGAAAAACTGTTTTTT
CDR3 protein: CASSPIGLAATNEKLFF

J gene: TRBJ1-1
D gene: NA
clone size: many
V gene: TRBV30
CDR3 DNA: TGTGCCTGTTCCGTCCAGGGGAACACTGAAGCTTTCTTT
CDR3 protein: CACSVQGNTEAFF

J gene: TRBJ2-1
D gene: NA
clone size: many
V gene: TRBV10-2
CDR3 DNA: TGCGCCAGCAGAAGGATGGTCAATGAGCAGTTCTTC
CDR3 protein: CASRRMVNEQFF

J gene: TRBJ1-3
D gene: TRBD1
clone size: few
V gene: TRBV5-1
CDR3 DNA: TGCGCCAGCAGCCCAATGCCGGGACAGGGGTCTGGAAACACCATATATTTT
CDR3 protein: CASSPMPGQGSGNTIYF

J gene: TRBJ1-1
D gene: NA
clone size: few
V gene: TRBV5-5
CDR3 DNA: TGTGCCAGCAGCGTAGGCAGATTGCCCACTGAAGCTTTCTTT
CDR3 protein: CASSVGRLPTEAFF

J gene: TRBJ1-5
D gene: NA
clone size: many
V gene: TRBV20-1
CDR3 DNA: TGCAGTGCTAGAAGGTGGGCAGGGCGGGAATTTAACAATCAGCCCCAGCATTTT
CDR3 protein: CSARRWAGREFNNQPQHF

J gene: TRBJ2-5
D gene: NA
clone size: few
V gene: TRBV6-1
CDR3 DNA: TGTGCCAGCACAGGTGGATCAGTCCAAGAGACCCAGTACTTC
CDR3 protein: CASTGGSVQETQYF

J gene: TRBJ2-3
D gene: NA
clone size: many
V gene: TRBV6-2/TRBV6-3
CDR3 DNA: TGTGCCAGCAACCTAGCATCCCACACAGATACGCAGTATTTT
CDR3 protein: CASNLASHTDTQYF

J gene: TRBJ2-5
D gene: NA
clone size: many
V gene: TRBV18
CDR3 DNA: TGTGCCAGCTCCAACGAGAGGCAGGGCGGGACCCAGTACTTC
CDR3 protein: CASSNERQGGTQYF

J gene: TRBJ2-7
D gene: TRBD1
clone size: many
V gene: TRBV28
CDR3 DNA: TGTGCCAGCAGTTTTGCCCCTGACAGGGATGGGTACTTC
CDR3 protein: CASSFAPDRDGYF

J gene: TRBJ2-1
D gene: NA
clone size: many
V gene: TRBV12-3/TRBV12-4
CDR3 DNA: TGTGCCAGCAGTTTAGCGCCTGGTGAGCAGTTCTTC
CDR3 protein: CASSLAPGEQFF

J gene: TRBJ2-3
D gene: NA
clone size: few
V gene: TRBV5-1
CDR3 DNA: TGCGCCAGCAGCTTAGAGGGAGATGGCACAGATACGCAGTATTTT
CDR3 protein: CASSLEGDGTDTQYF

J gene: TRBJ1-5
D gene: NA
clone size: NA
V gene: TRBV4-1
CDR3 DNA: TGCGCCAGCAGCCAAATTCTCTTCAATCAGCCCCAGCATTTT
CDR3 protein: CASSQILFNQPQHF

J gene: TRBJ1-4
D gene: TRBD1
clone size: NA
V gene: TRBV20-1
CDR3 DNA: TGCAGTGCTAGAGATTGGGACAGCGAAGGGGGTGAAAAACTGTTTTTT
CDR3 protein: CSARDWDSEGGEKLFF

J gene: TRBJ1-2
D gene: NA
clone size: few
V gene: TRBV5-1
CDR3 DNA: TGCGCCAGCAGCAATGGCTTCTATGGCTACACCTTC
CDR3 protein: CASSNGFYGYTF

J gene: TRBJ1-4
D gene: NA
clone size: NA
V gene: TRBV20-1
CDR3 DNA: TGCAGTGCTCGAATAGACAGACTTTATGAAAAACTGTTTTTT
CDR3 protein: CSARIDRLYEKLFF

J gene: TRBJ2-1
D gene: NA
clone size: NA
V gene: TRBV4-1
CDR3 DNA: TGCGCCAGCAGCCAAACAACTAGTGCTTATTACAATGAGCAGTTCTTC
CDR3 protein: CASSQTTSAYYNEQFF

J gene: TRBJ2-1
D gene: TRBD2
clone size: NA
V gene: TRBV12-3/TRBV12-4
CDR3 DNA: TGTGCCAGCAGTTTCCTAAGCGGGAGCTCGGGAAATGAGCAGTTCTTC
CDR3 protein: CASSFLSGSSGNEQFF

J gene: TRBJ2-5
D gene: TRBD1
clone size: few
V gene: TRBV19
CDR3 DNA: TGTGCCAGTAGGGGACAGGTGGGAGAGACCCAGTACTTC
CDR3 protein: CASRGQVGETQYF

J gene: TRBJ2-3
D gene: TRBD1
clone size: many
V gene: TRBV12-3/TRBV12-4
CDR3 DNA: TGTGCCAGCAGATTGACAGGGGGTGATGCAGATACGCAGTATTTT
CDR3 protein: CASRLTGGDADTQYF

J gene: TRBJ2-1
D gene: NA
clone size: many
V gene: TRBV18
CDR3 DNA: TGTGCCAGCTCACCACCGAGATCGAATGAGCAGTTCTTC
CDR3 protein: CASSPPRSNEQFF

J gene: TRBJ2-6
D gene: NA
clone size: NA
V gene: TRBV3-1
CDR3 DNA: TGTGCCCGCCCGCTCGGTGACTCTTACTCAAGTGGGGCCAACGTCCTGACTTTC
CDR3 protein: CARPLGDSYSSGANVLTF